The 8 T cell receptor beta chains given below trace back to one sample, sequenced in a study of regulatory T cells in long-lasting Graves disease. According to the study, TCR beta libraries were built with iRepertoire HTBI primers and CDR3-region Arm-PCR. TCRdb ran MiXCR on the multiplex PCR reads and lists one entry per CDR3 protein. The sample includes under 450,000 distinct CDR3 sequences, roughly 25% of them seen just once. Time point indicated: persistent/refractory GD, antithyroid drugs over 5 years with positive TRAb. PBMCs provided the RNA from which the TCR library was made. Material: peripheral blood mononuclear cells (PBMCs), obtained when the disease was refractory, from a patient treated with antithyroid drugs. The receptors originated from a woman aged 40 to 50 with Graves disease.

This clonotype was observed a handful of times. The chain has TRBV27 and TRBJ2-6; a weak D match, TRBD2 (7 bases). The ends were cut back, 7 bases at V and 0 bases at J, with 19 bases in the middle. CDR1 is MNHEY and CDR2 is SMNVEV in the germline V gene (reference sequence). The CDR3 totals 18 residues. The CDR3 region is CASTSGAGRGSGANVLTF. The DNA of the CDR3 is TGTGCCAGCACCTCGGGGGCAGGGAGGGGCTCTGGGGCCAACGTCCTGACTTTC.

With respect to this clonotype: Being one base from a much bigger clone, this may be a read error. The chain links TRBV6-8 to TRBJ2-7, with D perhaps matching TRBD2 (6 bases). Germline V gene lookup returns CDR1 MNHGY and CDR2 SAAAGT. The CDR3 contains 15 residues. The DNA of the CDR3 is TGTGCCAGAAGTTCTTTGGGCGGGATGCGGTACGAGCAGTACTTC. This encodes CARSSLGGMRYEQYF.

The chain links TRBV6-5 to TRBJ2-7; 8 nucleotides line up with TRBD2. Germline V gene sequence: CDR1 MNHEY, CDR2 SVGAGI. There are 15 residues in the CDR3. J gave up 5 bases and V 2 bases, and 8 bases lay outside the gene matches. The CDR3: CASSYVSGAPHEQYF. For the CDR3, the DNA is TGTGCCAGCAGTTACGTTAGCGGGGCCCCCCACGAGCAGTACTTC.

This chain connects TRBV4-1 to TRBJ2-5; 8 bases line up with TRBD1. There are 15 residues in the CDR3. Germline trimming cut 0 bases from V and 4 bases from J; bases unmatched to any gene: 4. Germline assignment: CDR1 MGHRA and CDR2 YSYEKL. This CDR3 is CASSQDFGQGETQYF. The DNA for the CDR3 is TGCGCCAGCAGCCAAGATTTTGGACAGGGAGAGACCCAGTACTTC.

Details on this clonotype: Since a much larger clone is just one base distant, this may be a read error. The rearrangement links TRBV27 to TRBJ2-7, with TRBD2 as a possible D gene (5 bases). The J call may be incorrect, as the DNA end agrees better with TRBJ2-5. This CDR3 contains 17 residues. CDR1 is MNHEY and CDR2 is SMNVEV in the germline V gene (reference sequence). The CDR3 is CASSLDGSGVYQGTQYF. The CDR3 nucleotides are TGTGCCAGCAGTTTAGACGGGTCCGGGGTCTATCAAGGGACCCAGTACTTC.

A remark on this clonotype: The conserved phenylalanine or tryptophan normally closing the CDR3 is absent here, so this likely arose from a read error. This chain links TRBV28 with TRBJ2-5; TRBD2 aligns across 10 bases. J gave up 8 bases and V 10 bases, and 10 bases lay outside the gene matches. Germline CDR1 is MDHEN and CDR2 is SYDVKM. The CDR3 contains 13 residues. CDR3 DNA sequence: TGTGCCACCTTAGCGGGAGGTGAGGAAACCCAGTACCTC. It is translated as CATLAGGEETQYL.

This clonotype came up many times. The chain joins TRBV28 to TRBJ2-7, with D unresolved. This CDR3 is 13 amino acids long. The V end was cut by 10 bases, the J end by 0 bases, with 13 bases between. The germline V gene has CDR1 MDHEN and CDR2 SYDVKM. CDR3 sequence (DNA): TGTGCCATTTCGTCCCCCAGCTCCTACGAGCAGTACTTC. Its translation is CAISSPSSYEQYF.

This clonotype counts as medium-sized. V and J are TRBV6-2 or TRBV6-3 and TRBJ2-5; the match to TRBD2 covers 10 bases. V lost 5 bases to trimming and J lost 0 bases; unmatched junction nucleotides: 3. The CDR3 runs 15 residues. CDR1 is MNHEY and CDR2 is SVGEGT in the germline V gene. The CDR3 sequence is CASSELAGNQETQYF. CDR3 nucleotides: TGTGCCAGCAGTGAACTAGCGGGAAACCAAGAGACCCAGTACTTC.